The 6 T cell receptor beta chains below were found in one sample sequenced in a study of blood T cell repertoires in COVID-19. Some clones are missing from TCRdb's copy, which holds only in-frame ones; the method was immunoSEQ multiplex PCR. The sample has some 300,000 clones, nearly 90% seen once. The material sequenced was PBMCs or T cells enriched from blood (not recorded which). The source of these receptors is a young woman who had recovered from COVID-19.

The chain employs TRBV19 and TRBJ1-5; D remains ambiguous. This CDR3 is 15 amino acids long. The V gene lost 4 bases and the J gene lost 6 bases, with 16 bases spanning the gap. Germline CDR1 and CDR2: LNHDA and SQIVND (reference sequence). The DNA of the CDR3 is TGTGCCAGTAGTACCTCCCAGGTCTCGACTCAGCCCCAGCATTTT. Protein: CASSTSQVSTQPQHF. Full variable domain (missing parts from reference TRBV19 and TRBJ1-5): DGGITQSPKYLFRKEGQNVTLSCEQNLNHDAMYWYRQDPGQGLRLIYYSQIVNDFQKGDIAEGYSVSREKKESFPLTVTSAQKNPTAFYLCASSTSQVSTQPQHFGDGTRLSIL.

The chain joins TRBV2 to TRBJ2-7, with 8 nucleotides matching TRBD2. The CDR3 is made up of 18 amino acids. Per germline, CDR1 SNHLY and CDR2 FYNNEI. V gave up 4 bases and J gave up 1 base; unmatched junction bases: 15. DNA for the CDR3: TGTGCCAGCAGTGCTCCGGGACTAGATATTCTGGTTTCCTACGAGCAGTACTTC. Its protein is CASSAPGLDILVSYEQYF.

This clone was picked up a small number of times. The rearrangement joins TRBV27 to TRBJ2-7, with 10 bases identical to TRBD1. The trim removed 8 bases at V and 5 bases at J, leaving 9 bases unmatched. This CDR3 has 14 residues. Germline V CDR1 and CDR2: MNHEY, SMNVEV (reference sequence). The CDR3 spells CASAFLTGGNEQYF. The CDR3 DNA reads as TGTGCCAGCGCGTTCCTGACAGGGGGCAACGAGCAGTACTTC.

DNA of the CDR3: TGCGCCAGCAGGGTGGACTACTACGAGCAGTACTTC. The encoded protein is CASRVDYYEQYF. The V call is TRBV5-1, the J call TRBJ2-7; D is perhaps TRBD2 (6 bases). With 5 bases removed from V and 3 bases from J, the gap between germline ends came to 9 bases. This CDR3 contains 12 residues. The germline CDR1 and CDR2 sequences are SGHRS and YFSETQ.

This sequence joins TRBV5-5 and TRBJ2-7; 8 nucleotides agree with TRBD2. Unmatched junction bases numbered 22, after V lost 0 bases and J lost 5 bases. This CDR3 region has 20 residues. Per the germline V gene, CDR1 is SGHKS and CDR2 is YYEKEE (reference sequence). CDR3 DNA: TGTGCCAGCAGCTTGGGTGGGAGGGGTTATGGAGTAGCGGGAAGACACGAGCAGTACTTC. It encodes CASSLGGRGYGVAGRHEQYF.

V gene TRBV24-1 combines with J gene TRBJ2-1, with D perhaps TRBD1 (6 bases). The CDR3 contains 14 residues. Germline V gene sequence: CDR1 KGHDR, CDR2 SFDVKD. The V gene lost 7 bases and the J gene lost 3 bases, with 12 bases spanning the gap. CDR3 coding DNA: TGTGCCACCAGCGGTGGACAGAACTACAATGAGCAGTTCTTC. Translating it yields CATSGGQNYNEQFF.